The 5 T cell receptor beta chains below were found in one sample sequenced in a study of blood T cell repertoires in COVID-19. Data came from immunoSEQ multiplex PCR; TCRdb stores just in-frame clones and leaves some out. The repertoire holds about 140,000 clones, about 80% seen once, with 2.5% to 3% in the top ten. Sequenced: PBMCs or T cells enriched from blood (not recorded which). These receptors were obtained from a woman in her 50s who had recovered from COVID-19.

This sequence joins TRBV2 and TRBJ2-2; D perhaps matches TRBD2 (6 bases). Trimming left V 7 bases short and J 4 bases short, with 13 bases between. The germline V gene has CDR1 SNHLY and CDR2 FYNNEI. The CDR3 has 14 amino acids. In DNA form, the CDR3 reads TGTGCCAGCATGGGACGGGAGCTCACCGGGGAGCTGTTTTTT. It translates to CASMGRELTGELFF.

This clone was picked up one time. This chain uses TRBV28 with TRBJ1-1, with D unclear. The CDR3 totals 13 residues. The V and J ends lost 5 bases and 2 bases respectively, with 9 bases between them. CDR1 is MDHEN, CDR2 SYDVKM, per germline. The CDR3 sequence: CASSGGINTEAFF. CDR3 bases: TGTGCCAGCAGTGGCGGGATCAACACTGAAGCTTTCTTT.

In this sample, this clone turned up a few times. V usage is TRBV5-6 and J usage is TRBJ2-2; D is ambiguous. The V gene lost 5 bases and the J gene lost 5 bases, with 13 bases spanning the gap. The V gene's germline CDR1 is SGHDT and CDR2 YYEEEE. The CDR3 extends over 14 amino acids. CDR3 nucleotides: TGTGCCAGCAGAAATTATGTCCAGACCGGGGAGCTGTTTTTT. Translated, it gives CASRNYVQTGELFF.

This clone has a single count. This chain joins TRBV7-8 and TRBJ2-5; a possible D gene is TRBD2 (6 bases). The CDR3 totals 12 residues. CDR1 and CDR2 from the germline V gene are SGHVS and FQNEAQ. The V end lost 5 bases, the J end lost 8 bases, and 12 bases lay between the germline ends. The CDR3 here is CASSLREETQYF. CDR3 DNA: TGTGCCAGCAGCCTCAGGGAGGAAACCCAGTACTTC.

V and J are TRBV7-3 and TRBJ2-1; D may be TRBD2 (5 bases). V was clipped by 5 bases and J by 0 bases, with 11 bases between them. Germline V lookup: CDR1 SGHTA, CDR2 FQGTGA. The length of the CDR3 is 15 residues. The CDR3 sequence is CASSPIALSYNEQFF. The CDR3 DNA follows: TGTGCCAGCAGCCCGATAGCGCTCTCCTACAATGAGCAGTTCTTC.